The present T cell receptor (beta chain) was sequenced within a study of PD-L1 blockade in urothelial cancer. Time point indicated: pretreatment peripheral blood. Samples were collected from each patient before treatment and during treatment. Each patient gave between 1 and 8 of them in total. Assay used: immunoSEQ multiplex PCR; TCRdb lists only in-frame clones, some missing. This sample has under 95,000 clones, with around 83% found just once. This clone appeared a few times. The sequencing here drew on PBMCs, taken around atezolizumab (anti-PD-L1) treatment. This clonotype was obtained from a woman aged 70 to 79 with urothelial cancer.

CDR3 sequence reads: CASSFGTSGDTQYF. CDR3 bases: TGTGCCAGCAGCTTTGGGACTAGCGGGGATACGCAGTATTTT. This chain connects TRBV7-8 to TRBJ2-3; TRBD2 matches at 12 bases. This CDR3 region has 14 residues. V shed 3 bases and J 6 bases; nucleotides not matched to a gene: 1. Germline V gene lookup returns CDR1 SGHVS and CDR2 FQNEAQ.